This T cell receptor beta chain was identified during a study of T-cell reconstitution after alpha-beta-depleted transplantation in children. A TCRbeta library incorporating unique molecular identifiers was prepared. TCRdb passed the PCR reads through MiXCR, listing each CDR3 protein once. The sample yields 200,000 to 250,000 distinct CDR3 sequences, 8% to 10% seen once. The material was PBMCs from the stem cell graft donor, obtained from the stem cell graft. The sequence was obtained from a human donor who donated a stem cell graft to a child with acute lymphoblastic leukemia.

The CDR3 bases are TGTGCCAGCAGCCAAGATGGAGCAGCTAACTATGGCTACACCTTC. Protein: CASSQDGAANYGYTF. The chain carries TRBV4-2 and TRBJ1-2; D is undetermined. V lost 0 bases and J lost 0, with 8 bases in between. This CDR3 comprises 15 residues. CDR1 and CDR2 from the germline V gene are LGHNA and YNFKEQ.